This passage covers 28 T cell receptor beta chains from one sample sequenced in a study of Ad26.COV2.S vaccination and SARS-CoV-2 variants. Treatment in this sample: some 20 received Ad26.COV2.S at low or high dose, single or two shots; 5 received placebo; per-sample allocation not given. Vaccine and placebo recipients were sampled on day 63 after the first injection. Profiling relied on immunoSEQ multiplex PCR, and the TCRdb table lists in-frame clones only, not all of them. This table holds 300,000 to 350,000 clones, 70% to 90% found once. The sequencing used peripheral blood, collected in a trial of Ad26.COV2.S vaccine versus placebo. All receptors derive from a person between 18 and 65 years old who received the Ad26.COV2.S COVID-19 vaccine or a placebo.

This rearrangement joins TRBV7-3 to TRBJ2-2; possible D gene TRBD2, 5 bases. Germline V lookup: CDR1 SGHTA, CDR2 FQGTGA. CDR3 length: 13 residues. V was trimmed by 9 bases and J by 0 bases, leaving 8 bases between them. Written as DNA, the CDR3 is TGTGCCAGTTCGGGGTCGAACACCGGGGAGCTGTTTTTT. It codes for CASSGSNTGELFF.

The chain couples TRBV5-5 to TRBJ2-2; D is ambiguous. Germline-derived CDR1 and CDR2 are SGHKS and YYEKEE (reference sequence). This CDR3 comprises 16 residues. The V and J ends lost 0 bases and 0 bases respectively, with 9 bases between them. The CDR3 DNA sequence: TGTGCCAGCAGCTTGGCAAACACCGCGAACACCGGGGAGCTGTTTTTT. Encoded protein: CASSLANTANTGELFF.

This chain uses TRBV2 with TRBJ2-3, with 8 bases that match TRBD1. CDR1 and CDR2 from the germline V gene are SNHLY and FYNNEI. This CDR3 is built from 14 residues. V lost 5 bases, J lost 7 bases, and 8 bases stayed unmatched. In DNA, the CDR3 is TGTGCCAGCAGTTTGGACAGGGCCGCTTATACGCAGTATTTT. This gives the protein CASSLDRAAYTQYF.

The CDR3 nucleotides are TGTGCCAGTAGTGGACAGACAAATAATTCACCCCTCCACTTT. This codes for CASSGQTNNSPLHF. This chain connects TRBV19 to TRBJ1-6; maybe TRBD1 (6 bases). Trimming stripped 5 bases from V and 5 bases from J, with 10 bases between. The CDR3 runs 14 residues. Per germline, CDR1 LNHDA and CDR2 SQIVND (reference sequence).

The V and J genes are TRBV7-9 and TRBJ1-4, with D unresolved. The CDR3 has 13 residues. In germline, CDR1 is SEHNR, CDR2 FQNEAQ (reference sequence). V was pared by 5 bases and J by 1 base, with 5 bases between. The CDR3 coding sequence is TGTGCCAGCAGCAGGGAAACTAATGAAAAACTGTTTTTT. This translates into CASSRETNEKLFF.

This clone was seen just once. The chain joins TRBV30 to TRBJ1-1; D gene uncertain. Trimming cost V 2 bases and J 8 bases, with 6 bases left between them. The germline V gene encodes CDR1 GTSNPN and CDR2 SVGIG (reference sequence). The CDR3 runs to 10 residues. CDR3 amino acids: CAWSRREAFF. CDR3 nucleotides: TGTGCCTGGAGTAGACGAGAAGCTTTCTTT.

This chain joins TRBV11-3 and TRBJ1-3; the D gene is possibly TRBD1 (5 bases). The germline V gene encodes CDR1 SGHNT and CDR2 YENEEA. CDR3 length: 14 residues. V was pared by 8 bases and J by 1 base, with 12 bases between. This chain's CDR3 is CASGDRTSGNTIYF. The CDR3 coding sequence is TGTGCCAGCGGGGACCGAACATCTGGAAACACCATATATTTT.

The chain has TRBV19 and TRBJ1-5, with TRBD1 as a possible D gene (5 bases). Germline CDR1 LNHDA, CDR2 SQIVND (reference sequence). The CDR3 totals 15 residues. V lost 6 bases to trimming and J lost 3 bases, with 15 bases between them. CDR3 DNA sequence: TGTGCCAGTAGCGAAGGTGGGGCACCCAATCAGCCCCAGCATTTT. Translation: CASSEGGAPNQPQHF. Looking up the rest from reference TRBV19 and TRBJ1-5 gives the full variable domain: DGGITQSPKYLFRKEGQNVTLSCEQNLNHDAMYWYRQDPGQGLRLIYYSQIVNDFQKGDIAEGYSVSREKKESFPLTVTSAQKNPTAFYLCASSEGGAPNQPQHFGDGTRLSIL.

The CDR3 reads CASSLTQGARTGELFF. CDR3 nucleotide sequence: TGCGCCAGCAGCTTGACTCAGGGGGCGCGCACCGGGGAGCTGTTTTTT. The chain combines TRBV5-1 with TRBJ2-2; 8 bases agree with TRBD1. The CDR3 totals 16 residues. Germline CDR1 reads SGHRS; CDR2 reads YFSETQ. V was clipped by 1 base and J by 4 bases; unmatched bases: 6.

The chain links TRBV21-1 to TRBJ2-1; no check of the table's D call, TRBD1, against the DNA was made. TRBV21-1 is tagged as a pseudogene. This CDR3 spans 14 amino acids. CDR3 amino acids: CASSRQGSYNEQFF. The CDR3 DNA follows: TGTGCCAGCAGCAGACAGGGTTCCTACAATGAGCAGTTCTTC.

This chain uses TRBV2 with TRBJ1-4; D is ambiguous. The V and J ends lost 7 bases and 0 bases respectively, with 6 bases between them. From germline, CDR1 is SNHLY and CDR2 FYNNEI. The CDR3 consists of 13 residues. The DNA for the CDR3 is TGTGCCAGCAAGAGGTCAACTAATGAAAAACTGTTTTTT. Its protein product is CASKRSTNEKLFF.

The V gene is TRBV9, the J gene TRBJ1-3; the D is unclear. The CDR3 loop spans 13 amino acids. The ends were cut back, 3 bases at V and 4 bases at J, with 8 bases in the middle. Germline-derived CDR1 and CDR2 are SGDLS and YYNGEE. CDR3 in amino acids: CASSGLYGNTIYF. The CDR3 DNA reads as TGTGCCAGCAGCGGACTTTACGGAAACACCATATATTTT.

The chain recombines TRBV5-4 with TRBJ2-1; 7 bases line up with TRBD2. Unmatched junction bases numbered 5, after V lost 0 bases and J lost 8 bases. There are 14 residues in the CDR3. Germline CDR1 is SGHNT and CDR2 is YYREEE (reference sequence). The CDR3 DNA is TGTGCCAGCAGCTTGGAAGCGGGGCGGGATGAGCAGTTCTTC. Translation gives CASSLEAGRDEQFF. Based on the CDR3 plus reference TRBV5-4 and TRBJ2-1, the full variable domain is ETGVTQSPTHLIKTRGQQVTLRCSSQSGHNTVSWYQQALGQGPQFIFQYYREEENGRGNFPPRFSGLQFPNYSSELNVNALELDDSALYLCASSLEAGRDEQFFGPGTRLTVL.

This clone was recorded a few times. The rearrangement joins TRBV28 to TRBJ1-1, with unresolved D. Germline loops: CDR1 MDHEN, CDR2 SYDVKM. The CDR3 is 12 amino acids. Trimming took off 2 bases at V and 5 bases at J, with 6 bases between the two ends. CDR3 bases: TGTGCCAGCAGTTTAATAAATACTGAAGCTTTCTTT. Translating gives CASSLINTEAFF. The entire variable domain, with the rest obtained from reference TRBV28 and TRBJ1-1, is as follows: DVKVTQSSRYLVKRTGEKVFLECVQDMDHENMFWYRQDPGLGLRLIYFSYDVKMKEKGDIPEGYSVSREKKERFSLILESASTNQTSMYLCASSLINTEAFFGQGTRLTVV.

The genes are TRBV6-5 and TRBJ1-3, with D uncertain. Germline values: CDR1 MNHEY, CDR2 SVGAGI. This CDR3 comprises 13 residues. The V end lost 7 bases, the J end lost 2 bases, and 9 bases lay between the germline ends. The CDR3 DNA reads as TGTGCCAGCATGCTAGATACTGGAAACACCATATATTTT. Protein: CASMLDTGNTIYF.

The CDR3 reads CASSPDGSVEKLFF. The DNA of the CDR3 is TGCGCCAGCAGCCCTGACGGGAGTGTTGAAAAACTGTTTTTT. V gene TRBV5-1 combines with J gene TRBJ1-4; D is unclear. V lost 4 bases and J 7 bases, leaving 14 bases between the germline ends. The CDR3 covers 14 residues. Germline V gene sequence: CDR1 SGHRS, CDR2 YFSETQ.

This sequence joins TRBV3-1 (or the pseudogene TRBV3-2) and TRBJ2-3; 7 bases are a match to TRBD1. Germline values: CDR1 LGHDT, CDR2 YNNKEL (reference sequence). The CDR3 is made up of 15 amino acids. The V gene end was trimmed by 7 bases and the J gene end by 3 bases; junction bases not matched to a gene: 10. This CDR3 reads CASTEGAGPTDTQYF. DNA for the CDR3: TGTGCCAGCACCGAGGGGGCCGGTCCTACAGATACGCAGTATTTT.

V gene TRBV19 combines with J gene TRBJ1-3; 8 bases agree with TRBD1. The CDR3 spans 16 residues. Germline CDR1 is LNHDA and CDR2 is SQIVND (reference sequence). With V trimmed by 6 bases and J by 2 bases, 9 bases remained unmatched. The CDR3 sequence is CASSSGQGGPGNTIYF. In DNA, the CDR3 is TGTGCCAGTAGCAGCGGACAGGGAGGTCCTGGAAACACCATATATTTT. Filled out from reference TRBV19 and TRBJ1-3, the complete variable domain reads DGGITQSPKYLFRKEGQNVTLSCEQNLNHDAMYWYRQDPGQGLRLIYYSQIVNDFQKGDIAEGYSVSREKKESFPLTVTSAQKNPTAFYLCASSSGQGGPGNTIYFGEGSWLTVV.

This rearrangement joins TRBV6-5 to TRBJ2-3, with D hard to call. V was trimmed by 4 bases and J by 4 bases, leaving 12 bases between them. This CDR3 contains 14 residues. Germline CDR1 MNHEY, CDR2 SVGAGI. The CDR3 protein is CASSSPSEADTQYF. The CDR3 DNA is TGTGCCAGCAGTTCACCCTCAGAGGCAGATACGCAGTATTTT.

CDR3 coding DNA: TGTGCCAGCAGCCATCACAGACAGGGTGGTAACTATGGCTACACCTTC. Translated, it gives CASSHHRQGGNYGYTF. The chain combines TRBV14 with TRBJ1-2; 7 nucleotides match TRBD1. J was trimmed by 1 base and V by 3 bases; bases with no gene match: 8. Germline-derived CDR1 and CDR2 are SGHDN and FVKESK. The length of the CDR3 is 16 residues.

The chain has TRBV30 and TRBJ2-5; D may be TRBD2 (6 bases). V lost 2 bases to trimming and J lost 3 bases, with 13 bases between them. In germline, CDR1 is GTSNPN, CDR2 SVGIG (reference sequence). The CDR3 is made up of 14 amino acids. The CDR3 spells CAWSRLAIKETQYF. The CDR3 nucleotides are TGTGCCTGGAGTCGGCTAGCGATCAAAGAGACCCAGTACTTC.

J is TRBJ2-1 and V is TRBV5-1; TRBD1 matches at 7 bases. The CDR3 spans 15 residues. The germline gives CDR1 SGHRS, CDR2 YFSETQ. The V and J ends lost 0 bases and 5 bases, in that order; junction bases with no gene match: 5. In DNA form, the CDR3 reads TGCGCCAGCAGCTTGGTTTGGGACAGTGACAATGAGCAGTTCTTC. Amino acids: CASSLVWDSDNEQFF.

The genes are TRBV7-2 and TRBJ2-1; 8 bases agree with TRBD1. V lost 0 bases, J lost 0 bases, and 1 base stayed unmatched. Germline V lookup: CDR1 SGHTA, CDR2 FQGNSA. The CDR3 has 16 amino acids. The CDR3 DNA is TGTGCCAGCAGCTTAGCCACAGGGGGCTCCTACAATGAGCAGTTCTTC. This gives the protein CASSLATGGSYNEQFF.

This chain links TRBV5-1 with TRBJ2-7, with unresolved D. From germline, CDR1 is SGHRS and CDR2 YFSETQ. The CDR3 runs 13 residues. Trimming left V 2 bases short and J 2 bases short, with 8 bases between. CDR3 nucleotide sequence: TGCGCCAGCAGCTTCGGCAGTACCTACGAGCAGTACTTC. It is translated as CASSFGSTYEQYF.

V usage is TRBV11-3 and J usage is TRBJ1-2; 9 nucleotides match TRBD1. V lost 4 bases and J lost 2; bases outside the gene matches: 5. This CDR3 has 15 amino acids. The germline gives CDR1 SGHNT, CDR2 YENEEA. The CDR3 coding sequence is TGTGCCAGCAGCTCCCGGGACAGGGCCAACTATGGCTACACCTTC. It codes for CASSSRDRANYGYTF. The complete variable domain, with remaining parts taken from reference TRBV11-3 and TRBJ1-2, reads EAGVVQSPRYKIIEKKQPVAFWCNPISGHNTLYWYLQNLGQGPELLIRYENEEAVDDSQLPKDRFSAERLKGVDSTLKIQPAELGDSAVYLCASSSRDRANYGYTFGSGTRLTVV.

The chain uses TRBV7-2 and TRBJ2-7; D is ambiguous. Germline V gene lookup returns CDR1 SGHTA and CDR2 FQGNSA. V lost 1 base, J lost 2 bases, and 9 bases lay in between. The CDR3 is 14 residues long. The CDR3 sequence: CASSLVASTYEQYF. In nucleotides, the CDR3 is TGTGCCAGCAGCTTAGTGGCCTCAACCTACGAGCAGTACTTC. Looking up the rest from reference TRBV7-2 and TRBJ2-7 gives the full variable domain: GAGVSQSPSNKVTEKGKDVELRCDPISGHTALYWYRQSLGQGLEFLIYFQGNSAPDKSGLPSDRFSAERTGGSVSTLTIQRTQQEDSAVYLCASSLVASTYEQYFGPGTRLTVT.

This rearrangement joins TRBV9 to TRBJ2-5; D perhaps matches TRBD2 (7 bases). The CDR3 is 15 residues long. Germline CDR1 reads SGDLS; CDR2 reads YYNGEE. Deletions cut 3 bases from V and 5 bases from J, with 17 bases between. The CDR3 protein is CASSAWEGGKETQYF. The CDR3 DNA reads TGTGCCAGCAGCGCCTGGGAGGGGGGTAAGGAGACCCAGTACTTC.

The chain uses TRBV6-5 and TRBJ1-1; the D gene is possibly TRBD1 (6 bases). Looked up from germline, CDR1 is MNHEY and CDR2 is SVGAGI. The CDR3 length is 13 residues. The CDR3 bases are TGTGTCTGCTTGGTACAGGGGAACACTGAAGCTTTCTTT. As protein: CVCLVQGNTEAFF.